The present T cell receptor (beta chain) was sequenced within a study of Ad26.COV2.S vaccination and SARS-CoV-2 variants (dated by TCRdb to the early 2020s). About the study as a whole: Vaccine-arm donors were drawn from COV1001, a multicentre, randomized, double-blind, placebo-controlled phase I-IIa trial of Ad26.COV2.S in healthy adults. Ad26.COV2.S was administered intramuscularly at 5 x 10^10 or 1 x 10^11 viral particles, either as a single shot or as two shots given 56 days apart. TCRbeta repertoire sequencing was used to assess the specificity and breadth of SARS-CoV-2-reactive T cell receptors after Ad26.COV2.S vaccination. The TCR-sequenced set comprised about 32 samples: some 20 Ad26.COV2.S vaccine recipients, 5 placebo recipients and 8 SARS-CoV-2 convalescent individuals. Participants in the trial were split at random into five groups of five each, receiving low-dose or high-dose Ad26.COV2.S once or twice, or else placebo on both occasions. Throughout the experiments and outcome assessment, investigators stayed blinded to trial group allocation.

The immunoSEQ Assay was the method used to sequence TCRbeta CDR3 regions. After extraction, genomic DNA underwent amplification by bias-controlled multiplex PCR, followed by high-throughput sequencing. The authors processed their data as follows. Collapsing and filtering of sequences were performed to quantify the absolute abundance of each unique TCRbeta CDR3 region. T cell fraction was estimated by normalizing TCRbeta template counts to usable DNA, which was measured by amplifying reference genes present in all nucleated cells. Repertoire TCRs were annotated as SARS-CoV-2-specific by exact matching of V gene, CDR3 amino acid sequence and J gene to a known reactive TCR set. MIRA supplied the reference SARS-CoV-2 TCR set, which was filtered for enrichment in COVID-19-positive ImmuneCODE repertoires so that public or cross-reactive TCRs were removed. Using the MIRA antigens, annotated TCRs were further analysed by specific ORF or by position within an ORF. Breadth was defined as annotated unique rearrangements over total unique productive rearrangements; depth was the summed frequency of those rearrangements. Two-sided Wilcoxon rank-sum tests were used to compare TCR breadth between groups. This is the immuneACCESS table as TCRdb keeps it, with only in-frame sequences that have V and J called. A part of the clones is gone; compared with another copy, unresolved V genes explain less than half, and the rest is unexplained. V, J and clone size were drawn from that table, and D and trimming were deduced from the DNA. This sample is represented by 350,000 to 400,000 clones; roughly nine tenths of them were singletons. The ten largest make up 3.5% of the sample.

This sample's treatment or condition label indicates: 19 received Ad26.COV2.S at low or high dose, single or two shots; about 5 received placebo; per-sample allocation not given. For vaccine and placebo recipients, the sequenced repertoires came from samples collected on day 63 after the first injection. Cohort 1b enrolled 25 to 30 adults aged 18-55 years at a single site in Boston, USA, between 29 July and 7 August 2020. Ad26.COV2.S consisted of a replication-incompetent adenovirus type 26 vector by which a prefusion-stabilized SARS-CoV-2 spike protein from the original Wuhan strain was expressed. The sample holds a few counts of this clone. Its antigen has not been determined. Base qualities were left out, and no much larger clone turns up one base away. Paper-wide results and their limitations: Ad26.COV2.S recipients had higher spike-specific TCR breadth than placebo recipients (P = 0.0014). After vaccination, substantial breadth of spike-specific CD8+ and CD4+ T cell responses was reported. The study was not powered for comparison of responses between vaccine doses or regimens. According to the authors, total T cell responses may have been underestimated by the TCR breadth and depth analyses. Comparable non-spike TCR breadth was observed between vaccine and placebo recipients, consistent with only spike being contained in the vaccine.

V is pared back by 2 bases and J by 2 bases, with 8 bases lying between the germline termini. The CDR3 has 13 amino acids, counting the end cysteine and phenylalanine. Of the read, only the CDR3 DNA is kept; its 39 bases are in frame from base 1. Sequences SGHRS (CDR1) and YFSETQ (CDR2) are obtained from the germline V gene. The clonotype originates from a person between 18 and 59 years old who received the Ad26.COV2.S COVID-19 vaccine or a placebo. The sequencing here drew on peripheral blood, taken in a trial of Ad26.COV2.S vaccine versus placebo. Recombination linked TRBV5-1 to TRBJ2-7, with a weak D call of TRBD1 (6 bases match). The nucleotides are TGCGCCAGCAGCTTACAGGGCCCCTACGAGCAGTACTTC. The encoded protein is CASSLQGPYEQYF.